The 5 T cell receptor beta chains reported below all come from one sample, sequenced in a study of OX40 agonist ivuxolimab in advanced cancers. The protocol was immunoSEQ multiplex PCR, while the TCRdb copy is restricted to in-frame clones and leaves out a portion. The data show over 50,000 clones, around 89% seen once. The sample consisted of CD4+ or CD8+ T cells sorted from blood, taken in a trial of the OX40 agonist ivuxolimab. The receptor set was obtained from an adult with an advanced solid tumor such as melanoma, head and neck, liver or kidney cancer.

The V call is TRBV11-3, the J call TRBJ1-5; D may be TRBD1 (5 bases). Between the trimmed V and J ends, which lost 5 bases and 10 bases, there was a span of 15 bases. The germline V gene encodes CDR1 SGHNT and CDR2 YENEEA. The CDR3 consists of 13 residues. CDR3 loop: CASSPSDSEPQHF. CDR3 DNA: TGTGCCAGCAGCCCAAGCGACAGCGAACCCCAGCATTTT.

V gene TRBV28 combines with J gene TRBJ1-5; D not certain. V was cut by 7 bases and J by 2 bases, with 12 bases left in between. The CDR3 has 14 amino acids. CDR1 and CDR2 (germline): MDHEN, SYDVKM. CDR3 amino acids: CASNPLTGNQPQHF. CDR3 DNA: TGTGCCAGCAATCCCCTTACGGGCAATCAGCCCCAGCATTTT.

This CDR3 reads CASSLWGGLTDTQYF. CDR3 DNA: TGTGCCAGCAGCTTATGGGGGGGCCTCACAGATACGCAGTATTTT. This chain uses TRBV7-3 with TRBJ2-3, with a possible D match to TRBD2 (7 bases). Germline CDR1 reads SGHTA; CDR2 reads FQGTGA. The germline V and J ends were trimmed by 2 bases and 2 bases, with 11 bases remaining between them. The CDR3 is made up of 15 amino acids.

The rearrangement joins TRBV4-3 to TRBJ1-1; 11 positions agree with TRBD1. Unmatched junction bases numbered 5, after V lost 0 bases and J lost 5 bases. The CDR3 runs 16 residues. Germline CDR1 is LGHNA and CDR2 is YSLEER. This CDR3 is CASSQDTGTGGTEAFF. In DNA form, the CDR3 reads TGCGCCAGCAGCCAAGATACCGGGACAGGGGGGACTGAAGCTTTCTTT.

In DNA form, the CDR3 reads TGTGCCTGGACCGGGACACTAGGACATAATTCACCCCTCCACTTT. This translates into CAWTGTLGHNSPLHF. The V and J genes are TRBV30 and TRBJ1-6; possible D gene TRBD1, 6 bases. This CDR3 is built from 15 residues. The ends were cut back, 4 bases at V and 5 bases at J, with 15 bases in the middle. CDR1 is GTSNPN and CDR2 is SVGIG in the germline V gene (reference sequence).